The 26 T cell receptor beta chains presented below share a single source sample, sequenced in a study of human T cells and chemical hapten exposure. Time point defined: patch test 3, about 24 weeks after DPC sensitization. Treatment described: therapeutic diphenylcyclopropenone sensitization with weekly scalp DPC. TCRdb redid the calling of the RACE reads with MiXCR, one entry per CDR3 protein. The sample yields 180,000 or so distinct CDR3 sequences, under 25% seen once. Sample: whole blood, taken in connection with sensitization to the hapten diphenylcyclopropenone (DPC). The receptors here all came from a woman aged 35 to 49 with alopecia areata. Some clones in this sample may be carry-over from other donors' samples.

V usage is TRBV6-5 and J usage is TRBJ2-1; 11 bases align to TRBD2. Germline V lookup: CDR1 MNHEY, CDR2 SVGAGI. Losses at the gene ends were 6 bases for V and 7 bases for J; bases not matched to a gene: 8. This CDR3 region has 15 residues. The DNA of the CDR3 is TGTGCCAGCAGGGCTCTAGCGGGAGGCGGGAATGAGCAGTTCTTC. It specifies CASRALAGGGNEQFF.

In this sample, this clonotype turned up a few times. The V gene is TRBV11-2, the J gene TRBJ2-3, with unresolved D. This CDR3 is 15 amino acids long. Germline CDR1 and CDR2: SGHAT and FQNNGV. The V gene lost 1 base and the J gene lost 6 bases, with 14 bases spanning the gap. CDR3 region: CASSLVGHNLDTQYF. In nucleotides, the CDR3 is TGTGCCAGCAGCTTAGTTGGGCATAACCTCGATACGCAGTATTTT.

Ten or more counts support this clonotype. The rearrangement uses TRBV11-2 and TRBJ1-2; the match to TRBD1 covers 9 bases. The CDR3 spans 16 residues. V lost 5 bases and J lost 7; bases outside the gene matches: 14. Germline loops: CDR1 SGHAT, CDR2 FQNNGV. The CDR3 region is CASSKSGGQGNSGYTF. The CDR3 nucleotides read TGTGCCAGCAGCAAGAGCGGGGGACAGGGAAACAGTGGCTACACCTTC. Full variable domain (remainder filled in from reference TRBV11-2 and TRBJ1-2): EAGVAQSPRYKIIEKRQSVAFWCNPISGHATLYWYQQILGQGPKLLIQFQNNGVVDDSQLPKDRFSAERLKGVDSTLKIQPAKLEDSAVYLCASSKSGGQGNSGYTFGSGTRLTVV.

This clonotype was observed a handful of times. The CDR3: CASRLTSSEQFF. In nucleotides, the CDR3 is TGTGCCAGCAGACTGACTAGTTCTGAGCAGTTCTTC. The V and J genes are TRBV7-2 and TRBJ2-1, with D possibly TRBD2 on 6 matching bases. V was trimmed by 6 bases and J by 9 bases, leaving 12 bases between them. Germline values: CDR1 SGHTA, CDR2 FQGNSA. This CDR3 spans 12 amino acids.

The gene calls are TRBV10-3 and TRBJ1-1; no clear D gene. The CDR3 runs 16 residues. Per the germline V gene, CDR1 is ENHRY and CDR2 is SYGVKD. Trimming removed 3 bases from V and 4 bases from J, with 18 bases in between. The CDR3 loop is CAISDKPGVPTTEAFF. Written as DNA, the CDR3 is TGTGCCATCAGTGATAAACCCGGGGTCCCTACCACTGAAGCTTTCTTT.

This clonotype turned up a few times. The chain is built from TRBV7-2 and TRBJ1-1; TRBD1 matches 9 bases. The CDR3 has 14 amino acids. Trimming took 5 bases from V and 10 from J; bases not matched to a gene: 11. Germline V lookup: CDR1 SGHTA, CDR2 FQGNSA. The CDR3 sequence: CASSTRPRQGVAFF. CDR3 bases: TGTGCCAGCAGCACACGCCCTAGACAGGGGGTAGCTTTCTTT.

In its sample, this clonotype was seen a few times. This chain uses TRBV6-2 or TRBV6-3 with TRBJ2-1; D remains ambiguous. CDR3 length: 16 residues. Deletions cut 6 bases from V and 0 bases from J, with 15 bases between. Germline-derived CDR1 and CDR2 are MNHEY and SVGEGT. The CDR3 DNA reads TGTGCCAGCAGGGGGTCAGGCGTTTACTCCTACAATGAGCAGTTCTTC. Translated, it gives CASRGSGVYSYNEQFF.

The chain combines TRBV3-1 with TRBJ1-2; D is unresolved. The V gene lost 4 bases and the J gene lost 6 bases, with 12 bases spanning the gap. The CDR3 loop spans 13 amino acids. Germline V CDR1 and CDR2: LGHDT, YNNKEL (reference sequence). The CDR3 DNA follows: TGTGCCAGCAGCCCGCGAGCGGGGAATGGCTACACCTTC. Translation: CASSPRAGNGYTF.

The chain uses TRBV2 and TRBJ2-1; possibly TRBD1 or TRBD2 for D (7 bases each). Trimming left V 8 bases short and J 2 bases short, with 19 bases between. From germline, CDR1 is SNHLY and CDR2 FYNNEI. The CDR3 consists of 16 residues. For the CDR3, the DNA is TGTGCCAGCCAGGGAGGGGTAGGGACAGCCTACAATGAGCAGTTCTTC. Protein product: CASQGGVGTAYNEQFF.

This clonotype was counted only a few times. The rearrangement joins TRBV20-1 to TRBJ2-5, with D unclear. Germline loops: CDR1 DFQATT, CDR2 SNEGSKA (reference sequence). V was pared by 3 bases and J by 0 bases, with 5 bases between. The CDR3 sequence is 12 residues long. CDR3 DNA: TGCAGTGCTAGGGAATACCAAGAGACCCAGTACTTC. Amino acid sequence: CSAREYQETQYF.

In DNA form, the CDR3 reads TGCGCCAGCAGCGTGGGGGCCGGGGAGGGTGAGCAGTTCTTC. It translates to CASSVGAGEGEQFF. The rearrangement links TRBV5-1 to TRBJ2-1; maybe TRBD2 (7 bases). The CDR3 loop spans 14 amino acids. The V gene lost 4 bases and the J gene lost 9 bases, with 17 bases spanning the gap. Germline V lookup: CDR1 SGHRS, CDR2 YFSETQ.

The V call is TRBV29-1, the J call TRBJ2-2; either TRBD1 or TRBD2 may fit D (5 bases each). Germline V gene sequence: CDR1 SQVTM, CDR2 ANQGSEA. This CDR3 spans 13 amino acids. V lost 5 bases and J 4 bases, leaving 11 bases between the germline ends. The CDR3 DNA reads TGCAGCGTTTTTCCAGGGAGCACCGGGGAGCTGTTTTTT. Encoded protein: CSVFPGSTGELFF.

V is TRBV29-1 and J is TRBJ2-1; 11 nucleotides line up with TRBD2. The CDR3 extends over 18 amino acids. The V segment lost 0 bases and the J segment 3 bases; nucleotides outside the gene matches: 10. The germline V gene has CDR1 SQVTM and CDR2 ANQGSEA. CDR3 nucleotides: TGCAGCGTTGAAGATCAACAAGGGCTAGCGGGAGGCTACAATGAGCAGTTCTTC. Its translation: CSVEDQQGLAGGYNEQFF.

This clonotype appeared a few times. The chain couples TRBV29-1 to TRBJ2-3, with 8 nucleotides matching TRBD1. Germline loops: CDR1 SQVTM, CDR2 ANQGSEA. The junction had 10 bases not matched to a gene; V was cut back by 1 base and J by 1 base. The CDR3 consists of 17 residues. The CDR3 DNA is TGCAGCGTTGAAGTCACGACCGGGACAGGCGGCACAGATACGCAGTATTTT. Translating it yields CSVEVTTGTGGTDTQYF.

The rearrangement links TRBV9 to TRBJ2-2, with a possible D match to TRBD2 (6 bases). The CDR3 is 14 amino acids. Deletions cut 2 bases from V and 6 bases from J, with 11 bases between. Germline assignment: CDR1 SGDLS and CDR2 YYNGEE. CDR3 coding DNA: TGTGCCAGCAGCGTCGCTAGCGAGCCCGGGGAGCTGTTTTTT. The encoded protein is CASSVASEPGELFF.

The gene calls are TRBV28 and TRBJ2-7; a possible D gene is TRBD1 (6 bases). This CDR3 contains 15 residues. Germline CDR1 is MDHEN and CDR2 is SYDVKM. V dropped 5 bases and J dropped 4 bases, with 18 bases sitting between them. CDR3 residues: CASSRGTPGEYEQYF. The CDR3, as DNA: TGTGCCAGCAGTCGAGGGACACCCGGAGAATACGAGCAGTACTTC.

This clonotype was seen ten or more times. The rearrangement uses TRBV5-1 and TRBJ2-1; 7 bases align to TRBD1. V shed 4 bases, J shed 3 bases, and the junction held 4 bases outside the gene matches. CDR1 is SGHRS, CDR2 YFSETQ, per germline. This CDR3 comprises 14 residues. The CDR3 sequence is CASSTGTVYNEQFF. The CDR3 DNA reads as TGCGCCAGCAGCACGGGGACAGTCTACAATGAGCAGTTCTTC. The complete variable domain, with remaining parts taken from reference TRBV5-1 and TRBJ2-1, reads KAGVTQTPRYLIKTRGQQVTLSCSPISGHRSVSWYQQTPGQGLQFLFEYFSETQRNKGNFPGRFSGRQFSNSRSEMNVSTLELGDSALYLCASSTGTVYNEQFFGPGTRLTVL.

This clonotype was observed a few times. CDR3 nucleotide sequence: TGTGCCAGCAGGGAGCGGGGGGGAATACGTGGCTACACCTTC. Its protein is CASRERGGIRGYTF. This chain connects TRBV28 to TRBJ1-2; the D gene is possibly TRBD1 (5 bases). CDR3 length equals 14 residues. V shed 6 bases and J shed 7 bases, with 18 bases lying between them. The V gene's germline CDR1 is MDHEN and CDR2 SYDVKM.

There are a few counts of this clonotype. This chain joins TRBV27 and TRBJ2-1; tentative D call: TRBD2 (5 bases). Germline CDR1 and CDR2: MNHEY and SMNVEV (reference sequence). Trimming cost V 8 bases and J 9 bases, with 20 bases left between them. The CDR3 totals 14 residues. The DNA of the CDR3 is TGTGCCAGCGCATCCGGGCTCCCCGGGATTGAGCAGTTCTTC. Protein sequence: CASASGLPGIEQFF.

This clonotype was seen more than once but under ten times. This chain connects TRBV27 to TRBJ1-5, with D unresolved. In germline, CDR1 is MNHEY, CDR2 SMNVEV (reference sequence). This CDR3 has 12 amino acids. With 8 bases removed from V and 2 bases from J, the gap between germline ends came to 7 bases. CDR3 sequence: CASGRGNQPQHF. CDR3 DNA: TGTGCCAGCGGGCGAGGCAATCAGCCCCAGCATTTT.

The V call is TRBV6-2 or TRBV6-3, the J call TRBJ2-5; D remains unclear. The CDR3 runs to 15 residues. CDR1 is MNHEY, CDR2 SVGEGT, per germline. The V gene lost 2 bases and the J gene lost 1 base, with 11 bases spanning the gap. This chain's CDR3 is CASSYPTNSQETQYF. The CDR3 bases are TGTGCCAGCAGTTACCCCACCAACTCCCAAGAGACCCAGTACTTC.

This clonotype showed up just a few times. The chain carries TRBV7-9 and TRBJ2-5; possibly TRBD2 for D (5 bases). V lost 2 bases and J lost 4, with 14 bases in between. Germline values: CDR1 SEHNR, CDR2 FQNEAQ (reference sequence). The CDR3 is made up of 15 amino acids. The CDR3 protein is CASSLPIARTETQYF. CDR3 DNA: TGTGCCAGCAGCTTACCGATAGCGAGGACAGAGACCCAGTACTTC.

There are a few counts of this clonotype. In DNA, the CDR3 is TGTGCCACGCAGGGACAGGGGGCTCGTTCTGGGCAGCCCCAGCATTTT. It specifies CATQGQGARSGQPQHF. The genes are TRBV24-1 and TRBJ1-5; 12 positions agree with TRBD1. Germline V gene sequence: CDR1 KGHDR, CDR2 SFDVKD. J lost 7 bases, V lost 10 bases, and 13 bases had no gene match. CDR3 length: 16 amino acids.

The V call is TRBV7-2, the J call TRBJ1-1; no definite D call. Trimming removed 1 base from V and 0 bases from J, with 9 bases in between. The CDR3 loop spans 15 amino acids. The V gene's germline CDR1 is SGHTA and CDR2 FQGNSA. CDR3 DNA sequence: TGTGCCAGCAGCTTAGGAGCGGATTTGAACACTGAAGCTTTCTTT. Its translation is CASSLGADLNTEAFF.

This clonotype was seen many times. The chain carries TRBV6-5 and TRBJ2-7; TRBD1 might be the D (6 bases). The CDR3 has 15 amino acids. V dropped 2 bases and J dropped 2 bases, with 13 bases sitting between them. In germline, CDR1 is MNHEY, CDR2 SVGAGI. The CDR3 nucleotides are TGTGCCAGCAGTTACCTCCCGGACAGTACCTACGAGCAGTACTTC. Encoded protein: CASSYLPDSTYEQYF.

The chain links TRBV7-2 to TRBJ2-2; D remains unclear. CDR1 and CDR2 (germline): SGHTA, FQGNSA. The ends were cut back, 4 bases at V and 1 base at J, with 7 bases in the middle. The CDR3 sequence is 14 residues long. CDR3 residues: CASSSDRNTGELFF. The CDR3 DNA follows: TGTGCCAGCAGCTCGGACCGGAACACCGGGGAGCTGTTTTTT. The variable domain in full, completed from reference TRBV7-2 and TRBJ2-2, reads GAGVSQSPSNKVTEKGKDVELRCDPISGHTALYWYRQSLGQGLEFLIYFQGNSAPDKSGLPSDRFSAERTGGSVSTLTIQRTQQEDSAVYLCASSSDRNTGELFFGEGSRLTVL.